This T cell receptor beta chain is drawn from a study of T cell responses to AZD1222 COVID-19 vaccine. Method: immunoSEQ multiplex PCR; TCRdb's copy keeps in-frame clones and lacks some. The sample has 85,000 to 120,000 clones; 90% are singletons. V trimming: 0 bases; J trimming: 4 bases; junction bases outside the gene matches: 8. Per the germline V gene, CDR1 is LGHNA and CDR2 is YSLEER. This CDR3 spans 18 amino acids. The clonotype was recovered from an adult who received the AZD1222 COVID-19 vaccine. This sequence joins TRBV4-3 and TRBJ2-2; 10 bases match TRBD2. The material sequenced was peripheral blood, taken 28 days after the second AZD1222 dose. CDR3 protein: CASSQDFGSGGFTGELFF. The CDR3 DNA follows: TGCGCCAGCAGCCAAGATTTCGGTAGCGGGGGGTTCACCGGGGAGCTGTTTTTT.